The rows below give T cell receptor beta chains drawn from one sample of a study of CD8+CD57+ T cells in acquired aplastic anemia. TCRdb reprocessed the reads with MiXCR, giving one entry per CDR3 protein. Of under 350,000 distinct CDR3 sequences listed, roughly 53% are singletons. Sample: sorted CD4+, CD8+, or CD8+CD57+ T cells (not recorded which) from PBMCs. These receptors were taken from a human donor with aplastic anemia. Each CDR3 is given with its conserved first and last residue. Each record gives: clone size, D gene, V gene, J gene, CDR3 protein, CDR3 DNA. A D gene is named only where the DNA matches it firmly. A clone size is listed for some rows: how often the clone was seen (once, few, many), or a class if it is expanded.

abundance: NA; d_gene: NA; v_gene: TRBV14; j_gene: TRBJ1-6; CDR3aa: CASSQEVPNSPLHF; CDR3nt: TGTGCCAGCAGCCAAGAAGTCCCCAATTCACCTCTCCACTTT
abundance: many; d_gene: NA; v_gene: TRBV20-1; j_gene: TRBJ1-5; CDR3aa: CSAPQSGAGNQPQHF; CDR3nt: TGCAGTGCTCCTCAATCAGGGGCGGGCAATCAGCCCCAGCATTTT
abundance: many; d_gene: TRBD2; v_gene: TRBV7-3; j_gene: TRBJ2-3; CDR3aa: CASSRGLATDTQYF; CDR3nt: TGTGCCAGCAGCCGAGGACTAGCGACAGATACGCAGTATTTT
abundance: NA; d_gene: NA; v_gene: TRBV5-1; j_gene: TRBJ2-5; CDR3aa: CASSGGQETQYF; CDR3nt: TGCGCCAGCAGTGGCGGACAAGAGACCCAGTACTTC
abundance: NA; d_gene: NA; v_gene: TRBV7-2; j_gene: TRBJ2-2; CDR3aa: CASRKGSTTGELFF; CDR3nt: TGTGCCAGCAGGAAGGGTTCGACCACCGGGGAGCTGTTTTTT
abundance: NA; d_gene: NA; v_gene: TRBV5-6; j_gene: TRBJ2-3; CDR3aa: CASSLGTDNSDTQYF; CDR3nt: TGTGCCAGCAGCCTAGGGACGGACAACTCAGATACGCAGTATTTT
abundance: few; d_gene: NA; v_gene: TRBV24-1; j_gene: TRBJ1-6; CDR3aa: CATSDRGLNSPLHF; CDR3nt: TGTGCCACCAGTGACCGCGGATTGAATTCACCCCTCCACTTT
abundance: many; d_gene: NA; v_gene: TRBV20-1; j_gene: TRBJ2-7; CDR3aa: CSATDRSYEQYF; CDR3nt: TGCAGTGCTACTGACAGGTCCTACGAGCAGTACTTC
abundance: NA; d_gene: NA; v_gene: TRBV2; j_gene: TRBJ2-5; CDR3aa: CASSELGVGETQYF; CDR3nt: TGTGCCAGCAGTGAACTCGGGGTGGGGGAGACCCAGTACTTC
abundance: NA; d_gene: NA; v_gene: TRBV20-1; j_gene: TRBJ2-1; CDR3aa: CSARGLLTQFF; CDR3nt: TGCAGTGCTAGGGGCCTACTCACGCAGTTCTTC
abundance: NA; d_gene: TRBD2; v_gene: TRBV4-1; j_gene: TRBJ2-5; CDR3aa: CASSERLAGGQETQYF; CDR3nt: TGTGCCAGCAGCGAGAGACTAGCGGGAGGCCAAGAGACCCAGTACTTC
abundance: NA; d_gene: NA; v_gene: TRBV10-3; j_gene: TRBJ2-2; CDR3aa: CAISESGTSTGELFF; CDR3nt: TGTGCCATCAGTGAGTCCGGTACTAGCACCGGGGAGCTGTTTTTT
abundance: NA; d_gene: NA; v_gene: TRBV7-9; j_gene: TRBJ1-2; CDR3aa: CASSHEQVLNYGYTF; CDR3nt: TGTGCCAGCAGCCACGAACAGGTACTTAACTATGGCTACACCTTC
abundance: NA; d_gene: TRBD2; v_gene: TRBV7-2; j_gene: TRBJ2-3; CDR3aa: CASSPGAGVSTDTQYF; CDR3nt: TGTGCCAGCAGCCCGGGAGCGGGGGTCAGCACAGATACGCAGTATTTT
abundance: NA; d_gene: NA; v_gene: TRBV7-9; j_gene: TRBJ2-7; CDR3aa: CASSPRTVYEQYF; CDR3nt: TGTGCCAGCAGCCCACGGACTGTATACGAGCAGTACTTC
abundance: NA; d_gene: TRBD1; v_gene: TRBV19; j_gene: TRBJ1-6; CDR3aa: CASFGQGTSPLHF; CDR3nt: TGTGCCAGCTTTGGACAGGGGACCTCACCCCTCCACTTT
abundance: NA; d_gene: NA; v_gene: TRBV15; j_gene: TRBJ2-1; CDR3aa: CATSRDPPRVLNYNEQFF; CDR3nt: TGTGCCACCAGCAGAGATCCCCCACGAGTCTTGAACTACAATGAGCAGTTCTTC
abundance: NA; d_gene: NA; v_gene: TRBV6-5; j_gene: TRBJ1-5; CDR3aa: CASSYSPRNSNQPQHF; CDR3nt: TGTGCCAGCAGTTACTCTCCGCGGAATAGCAATCAGCCCCAGCATTTT
abundance: NA; d_gene: NA; v_gene: TRBV6-6; j_gene: TRBJ1-6; CDR3aa: CAGSYSSVNPPLHF; CDR3nt: TGTGCCGGCAGTTACTCCAGTGTCAATCCACCCCTCCACTTT
abundance: many; d_gene: NA; v_gene: TRBV6-1; j_gene: TRBJ1-2; CDR3aa: CASSGQDLRYEGYTF; CDR3nt: TGTGCCAGCAGTGGACAGGATCTAAGGTATGAAGGCTACACCTTC
abundance: many; d_gene: TRBD1; v_gene: TRBV6-1; j_gene: TRBJ1-4; CDR3aa: CASSPDRGGEKLFF; CDR3nt: TGTGCCAGCAGCCCTGACAGGGGGGGGGAAAAACTGTTTTTT
abundance: NA; d_gene: NA; v_gene: TRBV10-2; j_gene: TRBJ2-2; CDR3aa: CASSAPTGELFF; CDR3nt: TGCGCCAGCAGTGCCCCTACCGGGGAGCTGTTTTTT
abundance: NA; d_gene: NA; v_gene: TRBV2; j_gene: TRBJ2-5; CDR3aa: CASSEAQRGGTQYF; CDR3nt: TGTGCCAGCAGTGAAGCGCAACGGGGTGGGACCCAGTACTTC
abundance: few; d_gene: NA; v_gene: TRBV7-8; j_gene: TRBJ1-1; CDR3aa: CASSLGSTGQNTEAFF; CDR3nt: TGTGCCAGCAGCTTGGGATCGACAGGACAGAACACTGAAGCTTTCTTT
abundance: NA; d_gene: NA; v_gene: TRBV14; j_gene: TRBJ1-6; CDR3aa: CASSQGGSYNSPLHF; CDR3nt: TGTGCCAGCAGCCAGGGTGGGTCCTATAATTCACCCCTCCACTTT
abundance: many; d_gene: TRBD1; v_gene: TRBV7-2; j_gene: TRBJ1-2; CDR3aa: CASSLATGDYGYTF; CDR3nt: TGTGCCAGCAGCTTAGCGACAGGGGACTATGGCTACACCTTC
abundance: many; d_gene: TRBD1; v_gene: TRBV2; j_gene: TRBJ1-3; CDR3aa: CASSAGQSSGNTIYF; CDR3nt: TGTGCCAGCAGTGCGGGACAGTCCTCTGGAAACACCATATATTTT
abundance: few; d_gene: TRBD1; v_gene: TRBV7-8; j_gene: TRBJ1-6; CDR3aa: CASSATGGDSPLHF; CDR3nt: TGTGCCAGCAGCGCGACAGGGGGCGATTCACCCCTCCACTTT
abundance: NA; d_gene: TRBD1; v_gene: TRBV7-2; j_gene: TRBJ2-2; CDR3aa: CASSGDRAGELFF; CDR3nt: TGTGCCAGCAGCGGGGACAGGGCCGGGGAGCTGTTTTTT
abundance: few; d_gene: NA; v_gene: TRBV15; j_gene: TRBJ2-3; CDR3aa: CATSRDGGVDTQYF; CDR3nt: TGTGCCACCAGCAGAGACGGTGGGGTGGATACGCAGTATTTT
abundance: many; d_gene: TRBD1; v_gene: TRBV24-1; j_gene: TRBJ1-2; CDR3aa: CATSPRTGVYGYTF; CDR3nt: TGTGCCACCAGCCCCCGGACAGGGGTCTATGGCTACACCTTC
abundance: NA; d_gene: NA; v_gene: TRBV19; j_gene: TRBJ2-5; CDR3aa: CASSSSQGGETQYF; CDR3nt: TGTGCCAGTAGTTCCTCACAGGGAGGGGAGACCCAGTACTTC
abundance: many; d_gene: NA; v_gene: TRBV6-5; j_gene: TRBJ2-7; CDR3aa: CASSYSKQGAYEQYF; CDR3nt: TGTGCCAGCAGTTACTCGAAACAGGGTGCCTACGAGCAGTACTTC
abundance: NA; d_gene: TRBD2; v_gene: TRBV25-1; j_gene: TRBJ2-4; CDR3aa: CASSEWAGGLAKNIQYF; CDR3nt: TGTGCCAGCAGTGAATGGGCGGGAGGCTTAGCCAAAAACATTCAGTACTTC
abundance: once; d_gene: NA; v_gene: TRBV11-2; j_gene: TRBJ1-2; CDR3aa: CASSEPGLLYGYTF; CDR3nt: TGTGCCAGCAGTGAACCAGGACTACTCTATGGCTACACCTTC
abundance: few; d_gene: TRBD2; v_gene: TRBV2; j_gene: TRBJ2-7; CDR3aa: CASGLAGGLGEQYF; CDR3nt: TGTGCCAGCGGACTAGCGGGAGGGCTCGGCGAGCAGTACTTC